This TCR beta chain was profiled in a study of blood T cell repertoires in COVID-19. Measured with immunoSEQ multiplex PCR; TCRdb has only the in-frame clones, and not every one. The sample comprises 300,000 to 400,000 clones, 88% of which are singletons, and 6% to 8.5% rests with the top ten. Sequencing was done on a sample of peripheral blood. The TCR originated in a woman in her sixties or seventies with COVID-19, enrolled during active disease.

The CDR3 region is CASSESVVGGPNYGYTF. In DNA form, the CDR3 reads TGTGCCAGCAGTGAATCTGTCGTGGGGGGGCCTAACTATGGCTACACCTTC. The chain links TRBV6-1 to TRBJ1-2, with a tentative D call TRBD1 (6 bases). Germline loops: CDR1 MNHNS, CDR2 SASEGT. This CDR3 region has 17 residues. Trimming took off 2 bases at V and 0 bases at J, with 16 bases between the two ends.